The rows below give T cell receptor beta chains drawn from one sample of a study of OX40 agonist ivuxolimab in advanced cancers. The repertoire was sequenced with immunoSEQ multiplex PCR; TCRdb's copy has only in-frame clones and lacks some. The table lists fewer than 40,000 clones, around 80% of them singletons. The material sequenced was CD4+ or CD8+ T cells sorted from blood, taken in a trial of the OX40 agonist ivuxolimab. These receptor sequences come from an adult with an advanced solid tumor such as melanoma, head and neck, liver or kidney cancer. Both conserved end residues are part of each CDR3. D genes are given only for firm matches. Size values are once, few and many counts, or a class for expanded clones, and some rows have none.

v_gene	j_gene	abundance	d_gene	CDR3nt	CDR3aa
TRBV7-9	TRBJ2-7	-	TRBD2	TGTGCCAGCAGCTTAGTGGCTAGCGGGCAGTACTTC	CASSLVASGQYF
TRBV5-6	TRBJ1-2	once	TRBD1	TGTGCCAGCAGCTTGGAGAGGGCAGGGGGCCTCTCTAACTATGGCTACACCTTC	CASSLERAGGLSNYGYTF
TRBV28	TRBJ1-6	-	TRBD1	TGTGCCAGCAGTCCCCCGGACAGGGGTAATTCACCCCTCCACTTT	CASSPPDRGNSPLHF
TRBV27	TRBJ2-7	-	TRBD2	TGTGCCAGCAGTCCTGGAGACTGGACTAGCGGGATCATTTCGCCCTACGAGCAGTACTTC	CASSPGDWTSGIISPYEQYF
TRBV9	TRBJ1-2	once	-	TGTGCCAGCAGAGATACAGGGCGCTATGGCTACACCTTC	CASRDTGRYGYTF
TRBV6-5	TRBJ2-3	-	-	TGTGCCAGCAGCCCCCAGGGGGGTACGCAGTATTTT	CASSPQGGTQYF
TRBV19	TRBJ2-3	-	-	TGTGCCAGTAGTGCCCCTCGCAGGACGAGCACAGATACGCAGTATTTT	CASSAPRRTSTDTQYF
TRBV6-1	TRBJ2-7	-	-	TGTGCCAGCAGTGAACCTCGGTGGAGCTCCTACGAGCAGTACTTC	CASSEPRWSSYEQYF
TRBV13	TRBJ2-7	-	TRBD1	TGTGCCAGCAGCAGATACGGACAGGGGCTTAACGAGCAGTACTTC	CASSRYGQGLNEQYF
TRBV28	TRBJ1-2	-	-	TGTGCCAGCAGTTCTGGGTGGAGTTCTAACTATGGCTACACCTTC	CASSSGWSSNYGYTF
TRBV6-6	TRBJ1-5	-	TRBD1	TGTGCCAGCAGTCTTGCCAGGGGGATGGGCAATCAGCCCCAGCATTTT	CASSLARGMGNQPQHF
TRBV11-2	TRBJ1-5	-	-	TGTGCCAGCAGCTTAGATCGTACAGGGATCAATCAGCCCCAGCATTTT	CASSLDRTGINQPQHF
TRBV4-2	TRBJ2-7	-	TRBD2	TGTGCCAGCAGCCAAGCGACTAGCGGATCCTACGAGCAGTACTTC	CASSQATSGSYEQYF
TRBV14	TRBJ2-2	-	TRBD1	TGTGCCAGCAGCCGGGACAGGGGGTTTATCGGGGAGCTGTTTTTT	CASSRDRGFIGELFF
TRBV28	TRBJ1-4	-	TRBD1	TGTGCCAGCAGTTCCGGGGACAGGGGCGAAAAACTGTTTTTT	CASSSGDRGEKLFF
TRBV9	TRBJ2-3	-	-	TGTGCCAGCAGCCACCTAGAAGGGAACACAGATACGCAGTATTTT	CASSHLEGNTDTQYF
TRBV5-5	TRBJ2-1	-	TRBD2	TGTGCCAGCAGCTTAGCGGGAGGCAATAACTCCTACAATGAGCAGTTCTTC	CASSLAGGNNSYNEQFF
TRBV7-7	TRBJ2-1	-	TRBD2	TGTGCTAGCAGTTTAGCGGGGGCCTACAATGAGCAGTTCTTC	CASSLAGAYNEQFF
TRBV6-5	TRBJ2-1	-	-	TGTGCCAGCAGTTACTCGAGAAGATCCCACAATGAGCAGTTCTTC	CASSYSRRSHNEQFF
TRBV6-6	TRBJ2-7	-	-	TGTGCCAGCACCACTAATCGGGGGGCTAACGAGCAGTACTTC	CASTTNRGANEQYF
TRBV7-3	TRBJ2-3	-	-	TGTGCCAGCAGCGAGGACAGACATTCAGCGGATACGCAGTATTTT	CASSEDRHSADTQYF
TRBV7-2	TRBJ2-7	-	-	TGTGCCAGCAGCTTGATCCACTACGAGCAGTACTTC	CASSLIHYEQYF
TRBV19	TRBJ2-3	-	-	TGTGCCAGTAGTATAGGGACAGTACTACCCACAGATACGCAGTATTTT	CASSIGTVLPTDTQYF
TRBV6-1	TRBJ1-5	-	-	TGTGCCAGCAGTGATGAGACAAATCAGCCCCAGCATTTT	CASSDETNQPQHF
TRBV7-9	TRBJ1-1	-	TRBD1	TGTGCCAGCAGACAGGGGACAGGGTTGAACACTGAAGCTTTCTTT	CASRQGTGLNTEAFF
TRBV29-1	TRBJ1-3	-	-	TGCAGCGTTGGGGAGGGGAGTTCGGTCGGAAACACCATATATTTT	CSVGEGSSVGNTIYF
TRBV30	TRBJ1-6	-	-	TGTGCCTGGATGGGAAGGGGCTATAATTCACCCCTCCACTTT	CAWMGRGYNSPLHF
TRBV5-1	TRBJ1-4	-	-	TGCGCCAGCAGCTTGGTCGGGGCTAGGGAAAAACTGTTTTTT	CASSLVGAREKLFF
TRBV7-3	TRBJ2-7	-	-	TGTGCCAGCAGCCCAGGGGCTAGCGACTCCTACGAGCAGTACTTC	CASSPGASDSYEQYF
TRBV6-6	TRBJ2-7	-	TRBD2	TGTGCCAGCAGTTACTCTGGACTAGCGGGTTCCTACGAGCAGTACTTC	CASSYSGLAGSYEQYF
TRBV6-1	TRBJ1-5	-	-	TGTGCCAGCAGTGACTTATCCGTGCAGCCCCAGCATTTT	CASSDLSVQPQHF
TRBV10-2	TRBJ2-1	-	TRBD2	TGCGCCAGCATGGAGTCAAGGACTAGCTTGGGCAATGAGCAGTTCTTC	CASMESRTSLGNEQFF
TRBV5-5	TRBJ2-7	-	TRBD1	TGTGCCAGCAGTTTACAGGGGGCCTACGAGCAGTACTTC	CASSLQGAYEQYF
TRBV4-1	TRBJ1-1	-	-	TGCGCCAGCAGCCAAGGCAGGTTCCCAGAAGAAGCTTTCTTT	CASSQGRFPEEAFF
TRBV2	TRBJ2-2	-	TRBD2	TGTGCCAGCAGTGAATGGGGCGGGGGAGCGAACACCGGGGAGCTGTTTTTT	CASSEWGGGANTGELFF
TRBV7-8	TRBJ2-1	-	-	TGTGCCAGCAGCTTAGAAGGGTGGGTCCCCGAGTTCTTC	CASSLEGWVPEFF
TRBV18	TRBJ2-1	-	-	TGTGCCAGCTCACCTGCAGGGGGAGGCTACAATGAGCAGTTCTTC	CASSPAGGGYNEQFF
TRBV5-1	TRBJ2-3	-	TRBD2	TGCGCCAGCACCGTGGGACTAGCGGGGGGACAACGCACAGATACGCAGTATTTT	CASTVGLAGGQRTDTQYF
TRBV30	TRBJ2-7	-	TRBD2	TGTGCCTGGCGACTAGCGGGGGCCTACGAGCAGTACTTC	CAWRLAGAYEQYF
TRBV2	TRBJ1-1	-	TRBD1	TGTGCCAGCAGGGGACAGGGCGTCAACACTGAAGCTTTCTTT	CASRGQGVNTEAFF
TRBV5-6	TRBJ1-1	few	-	TGTGCCAGCAGCTCACCCGACAGATTAGGGATGAACACTGAAGCTTTCTTT	CASSSPDRLGMNTEAFF
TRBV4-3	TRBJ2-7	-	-	TGCGCCAGCAGCCGAGGCGTAGCGTCAGACGAGCAGTACTTC	CASSRGVASDEQYF